A selection of T cell receptor delta chains follows, all from one sample in a study of gamma-delta T cells after stem cell transplantation. TCRdb re-processed the RT-PCR reads using CATT. This sample has 10,000 to 12,000 delta-chain clones, with about two fifths found just once. Sequences were obtained from gamma-delta T cells. These receptors came from a human donor. It is not recorded whose cells these are; they may come from a transplant donor. The CDR3 runs from the conserved cysteine through the conserved F or W. D genes are given only for firm matches. Clone size is not always given. Where it is, it says once, few, many or a class for expanded clones.

- | - | TRDJ1 | TRDV1 | TGTGCTCTTGGGGCGTCATACCCACTACGTTACTGGGAGTACACCGATAAACTCATCTTT | CALGASYPLRYWEYTDKLIF
- | few | TRDJ1 | TRDV1 | TGTGCTCTTGGGGGCCTTTTCCTGAACACCGATAAACTCATCTTT | CALGGLFLNTDKLIF
- | few | TRDJ1 | TRDV1 | TGTGCTCTTGGGGAACCTCTCGGGACTTACACCGATAAACTCATCTTT | CALGEPLGTYTDKLIF
- | - | TRDJ1 | TRDV1 | TGTGCTCTTGGGGAACTTCCCCCCCTAAGGACCGATAAACTCATCTTT | CALGELPPLRTDKLIF
TRDD3 | - | TRDJ2 | TRDV1 | TGTGCTCTTAGGGAAATAGACATACGGGGGGATACGGCCTTGGGTTTGACAGCACAACTCTTCTTT | CALREIDIRGDTALGLTAQLFF
TRDD3 | - | TRDJ1 | TRDV1 | TGTGCTATGTTCTTCACGGGGGCACTGGGGGATGGAGGCACCGATAAACTCATCTTT | CAMFFTGALGDGGTDKLIF
TRDD3 | few | TRDJ1 | TRDV2 | TGTGCCTCTTCGAGTGGGGGATACGCGGGGTACACCGATAAACTCATCTTT | CASSSGGYAGYTDKLIF
TRDD3 | - | TRDJ1 | TRDV2 | TGTGCCTGTGACTCGGCCACTAGTGGGGGACCCGGGGGGACCGATAAACTCATCTTT | CACDSATSGGPGGTDKLIF
TRDD3 | - | TRDJ1 | TRDV1 | TGTGCTCTTGGGGGACCCCCTATACCGTACTGGGGGATACGAAATCGGTCCACCGATAAACTCATCTTT | CALGGPPIPYWGIRNRSTDKLIF
TRDD3 | - | TRDJ1 | TRDV1 | TGTGCTATTGGGGAACTGGGGGCGAGAGTGCCTGGGGGATACGCGTATCAGTACACCGATAAACTCATCTTT | CAIGELGARVPGGYAYQYTDKLIF
TRDD3 | few | TRDJ1 | TRDV1 | TGTGCTCTTGGGGAACTAGAACCGGGATACCCCATGGGTAGAGCCGATAAACTCATCTTT | CALGELEPGYPMGRADKLIF
- | - | TRDJ1 | TRDV1 | TGTGCTATTGGGGAAAGATCTACTTGGGGGGCCCCCGTAACCGATAAACTCATCTTT | CAIGERSTWGAPVTDKLIF
TRDD3 | few | TRDJ2 | TRDV3 | TGTGCCTGCTCTGGGGGGGCTTTGACAGCACAACTCTTCTTT | CACSGGALTAQLFF
TRDD3 | few | TRDJ1 | TRDV1 | TGTGCTCTTGGGCCCCACCGCTTCAGAAGGGGACTGGGGGACACCGATAAACTCATCTTT | CALGPHRFRRGLGDTDKLIF
TRDD3 | - | TRDJ1 | TRDV3 | TGTGCCTCTGTACCTGGGGGGTCCGATACACCCATCTTT | CASVPGGSDTPIF
- | few | TRDJ1 | TRDV1 | TGTGCTCTTGGGGACTCCTTTCTTCCTTATCTCTTGGGACCTTACACCGATAAACTCATCTTT | CALGDSFLPYLLGPYTDKLIF
TRDD3 | medium-sized | TRDJ1 | TRDV1 | TGTGCTCTTGGGTCAACTCACCTACGCCGGGGGATACGATGGGCCGATAAACTCATCTTT | CALGSTHLRRGIRWADKLIF
TRDD3 | - | TRDJ1 | TRDV1 | TGTGCTGTTGGTGAATACTCTAAGGGGGATGGGGCCGATAAACTCATCTTT | CAVGEYSKGDGADKLIF
TRDD3 | - | TRDJ1 | TRDV3 | TGTGCCTCCCCGGTAGCCTTAATACTGGGGGATACGGGAACCGATAAACTCATCTTT | CASPVALILGDTGTDKLIF
TRDD3 | few | TRDJ3 | TRDV2 | TGTGCCTGTGACACGCTGGGGGATACCTGGGACACCCGACAGATGTTTTTC | CACDTLGDTWDTRQMFF
- | once | TRDJ1 | TRAV29/DV5 | - | CSVLLCSNHVQSWGIYTDKLIF
TRDD3 | few | TRDJ1 | TRDV2 | TGTGCCTGTGACACCGTTACTGGGGGATACGAGTACACCGATAAACTCATCTTT | CACDTVTGGYEYTDKLIF
TRDD3 | - | TRDJ1 | TRDV1 | TGTGCTATTGGGGAACTAGGCCGCCGATACTGGGGGATGGCCGATAAACTCATCTTT | CAIGELGRRYWGMADKLIF
TRDD3 | - | TRDJ1 | TRDV1 | TGTGCTCTTGGGGAAGTTAACCTGTACTGGGGGATACGCTGTTTAGACACCGATAAACTCATCTTT | CALGEVNLYWGIRCLDTDKLIF
TRDD3 | - | TRDJ3 | TRDV2 | TGTGCCTGTGACCCCCGACTGGGGGATACGTCCATCGGTTCCTGGGACCACCGACCGATGTTTTTC | CACDPRLGDTSIGSWDHRPMFF
- | - | TRDJ1 | TRDV2 | TGTGCCCGTGTGTCAGACCTATCTCACCTCATCTTT | CARVSDLSHLIF
- | - | TRDJ1 | TRDV1 | TGTGCTCTCGGGGAACCCCCCTATCTTCGCGTCTTCACCGATAAACTCATCTTT | CALGEPPYLRVFTDKLIF
TRDD3 | - | TRDJ1 | TRDV3 | TGTGCCTTTCCCCGGGGGGATCCAGACGGGTGGGGTGACACCGATAAACTCATCTTT | CAFPRGDPDGWGDTDKLIF
- | few | TRDJ1 | TRDV1 | TGTGCTCTTGGGGAACCGGATTCTTCCCCAACGATACTCCTGAAACTCATCTTT | CALGEPDSSPTILLKLIF
TRDD3 | few | TRDJ1 | TRDV1 | TGTGCTCTTGGTGAATACTCTAAGGGGGATAGGGCCGATAAACTCATCTTT | CALGEYSKGDRADKLIF
TRDD3 | - | TRDJ1 | TRDV3 | TGTGCCTTTACTAGTCGGGGGATACGCAGAGCATTCATCACCGATAAACTCATCTTT | CAFTSRGIRRAFITDKLIF
TRDD2 | - | TRDJ1 | TRDV1 | TGTGCTCTTGGGCCCAAGCCTTCCTTGACGTTT | CALGPKPSLTF
- | - | TRDJ1 | TRDV3 | TGTGCCTTCCGCCGATCCCAGAAACTCATCTTT | CAFRRSQKLIF
- | - | TRDJ1 | TRDV1 | TGTGCTCTTGGGGATTACCTTGTACTGGGACACACCTATAAACTCATCTTT | CALGDYLVLGHTYKLIF
- | - | TRDJ1 | TRDV1 | TGTGCTCTTGGGGAAGAGTCCCAATACTTCCCGGGGGGACCTACCATCCACACCGATAAACTCATCTTT | CALGEESQYFPGGPTIHTDKLIF
TRDD3 | - | TRDJ3 | TRDV2 | TGTGCCTGTGATAAGGTTGAGGACTGGGGGATAAAAAGCTCCTGGGACACCCGACAGATGTTTTTC | CACDKVEDWGIKSSWDTRQMFF
- | - | TRDJ3 | TRDV3 | TGTGCCTGTGACAACGGTATAAGCTCATGGGACACCCGACAGATGTTTTTC | CACDNGISSWDTRQMFF
TRDD2 | few | TRDJ1 | TRDV3 | TGTGCCTTTAGTCCCCCTTCCTACGGTGAGATACGAGGGGGCAGCGATAAACTCATCTTT | CAFSPPSYGEIRGGSDKLIF
TRDD3 | few | TRDJ1 | TRDV3 | TGTGCCTCCCGGCATCAAGGGGATACCCAGTTGGCGCCCGATAAACTCATCTTT | CASRHQGDTQLAPDKLIF
- | few | TRDJ1 | TRDV1 | TGTGCTCTTGGGGAGGGGAGGGAGGCGCCCGATAAACTCATCTTT | CALGEGREAPDKLIF